The rows below give T cell receptor beta chains drawn from one sample of a study of T cell responses to AZD1222 COVID-19 vaccine. Data came from immunoSEQ multiplex PCR; TCRdb stores just in-frame clones and leaves some out. Of approximately 80,000 clones in the sample, approximately 80% were seen once. Sequenced material: peripheral blood, taken on day 0 of AZD1222 vaccination. Receptors originate from an adult in good health. Both conserved end residues are part of each CDR3. A D gene is named only where the DNA matches it firmly. Rows may omit the clone size; those that give it use once, few, many or a size class.

clone_size	j_call	v_call	d_call	cdr3_aa	cdr3_nt
.	TRBJ2-7	TRBV5-1	.	CASSLDVGESSYEQYF	TGCGCCAGCAGCTTGGATGTGGGAGAAAGCTCCTACGAGCAGTACTTC
.	TRBJ1-6	TRBV30	TRBD1	CAWSYFGQGNSPLHF	TGTGCCTGGAGTTATTTTGGACAGGGTAATTCACCCCTCCACTTT
.	TRBJ1-1	TRBV6-5	.	CASRPGQDTEAFF	TGTGCCAGCAGGCCCGGACAAGACACTGAAGCTTTCTTT
.	TRBJ1-5	TRBV18	.	CASSDNSNNQPQHF	TGTGCCAGCTCAGATAACTCCAACAATCAGCCCCAGCATTTT
.	TRBJ1-5	TRBV25-1	.	CASSPPAWVSNQPQHF	TGTGCCAGCAGTCCACCGGCATGGGTTAGCAATCAGCCCCAGCATTTT
.	TRBJ2-3	TRBV6-2/TRBV6-3	TRBD2	CASSYGASGGLTDTQYF	TGTGCCAGCAGTTACGGTGCTAGCGGGGGACTCACAGATACGCAGTATTTT
.	TRBJ1-1	TRBV15	TRBD1	CATSRGLTGVAEAFF	TGTGCCACCAGCAGAGGGCTGACAGGGGTCGCTGAAGCTTTCTTT
.	TRBJ2-2	TRBV6-1	TRBD1	CASSEGGGRGLNTGELFF	TGTGCCAGCAGTGAAGGGGGTGGCAGGGGGCTAAACACCGGGGAGCTGTTTTTT
.	TRBJ2-3	TRBV10-3	TRBD1	CAIRRGDRGSGTDTQYF	TGTGCCATCAGGAGGGGAGACAGGGGTTCTGGTACAGATACGCAGTATTTT
once	TRBJ2-7	TRBV28	TRBD1	CASSRPRQGAGEQYF	TGTGCCAGCAGCCGACCGAGACAGGGGGCTGGCGAGCAGTACTTC
.	TRBJ2-2	TRBV4-2	.	CASSQDDNTGELFF	TGTGCCAGCAGCCAAGATGACAACACCGGGGAGCTGTTTTTT
few	TRBJ2-3	TRBV7-2	.	CASSLGTLDTQYF	TGTGCCAGCAGCTTGGGGACTTTGGATACGCAGTATTTT
.	TRBJ2-5	TRBV19	.	CASSDTYQETQYF	TGTGCCAGTAGTGATACGTACCAAGAGACCCAGTACTTC
few	TRBJ1-2	TRBV29-1	.	CSVDWGQRDGYTF	TGCAGCGTTGACTGGGGGCAGAGAGATGGCTACACCTTC
.	TRBJ2-7	TRBV14	.	CASSVRRSSYEQYF	TGTGCCAGCAGCGTAAGGAGGAGCTCCTACGAGCAGTACTTC
.	TRBJ2-6	TRBV28	.	CASTPGGGGGSTGANVLTF	TGTGCCAGCACACCAGGTGGGGGGGGCGGTTCGACTGGGGCCAACGTCCTGACTTTC
.	TRBJ2-5	TRBV7-2	TRBD2	CASSALSGRDETQYF	TGTGCCAGCAGCGCCCTTAGCGGGAGGGACGAGACCCAGTACTTC
.	TRBJ2-3	TRBV6-5	TRBD2	CASTTSGTDTQYF	TGTGCCAGCACGACTAGCGGGACAGATACGCAGTATTTT
.	TRBJ1-4	TRBV18	.	CASSDTGRNEKLFF	TGTGCCAGCTCGGATACAGGGCGTAATGAAAAACTGTTTTTT
.	TRBJ2-7	TRBV5-4	TRBD2	CASSFAGDSYEQYF	TGTGCCAGCAGCTTCGCGGGAGACTCCTACGAGCAGTACTTC
.	TRBJ1-3	TRBV28	.	CASSPFGGNYVENTIYF	TGTGCCAGCAGCCCTTTCGGGGGTAATTATGTCGAAAACACCATATATTTT
.	TRBJ1-1	TRBV4-2	.	CASSQGPSEAFF	TGTGCCAGCAGCCAAGGCCCCAGTGAAGCTTTCTTT
.	TRBJ2-1	TRBV19	.	CASSYQGRSYNEQFF	TGTGCCAGTAGTTATCAGGGGAGGTCCTACAATGAGCAGTTCTTC
.	TRBJ1-3	TRBV10-3	.	CAISESDSPRGTIYF	TGTGCCATCAGTGAGTCGGACAGCCCTCGAGGCACCATATATTTT
.	TRBJ2-7	TRBV27	TRBD2	CASSRLAGTYEQYF	TGTGCCAGCAGTCGACTAGCGGGAACCTACGAGCAGTACTTC
.	TRBJ1-2	TRBV9	TRBD1	CASSSRDRGIYGYTF	TGTGCCAGCAGCTCCCGGGACAGGGGGATCTATGGCTACACCTTC
once	TRBJ2-1	TRBV28	.	CASSLEGSSYNEQFF	TGTGCCAGCAGTTTGGAGGGATCCTCCTACAATGAGCAGTTCTTC
.	TRBJ2-1	TRBV11-2	TRBD2	CASRGTSGGSYNEQFF	TGTGCCAGCAGGGGGACTAGCGGAGGCTCCTACAATGAGCAGTTCTTC
once	TRBJ1-2	TRBV3-1/TRBV3-2	.	CASSPGLGAANYGYTF	TGTGCCAGCAGCCCTGGGCTTGGGGCGGCTAACTATGGCTACACCTTC
.	TRBJ1-5	TRBV7-8	TRBD1	CASSLNRGPQPQHF	TGTGCCAGCAGCTTAAACAGGGGGCCTCAGCCCCAGCATTTT
.	TRBJ2-5	TRBV18	TRBD1	CASSSDRDRGLSETQYF	TGTGCCAGCTCTTCAGACCGGGACAGGGGGCTTTCGGAGACCCAGTACTTC
.	TRBJ2-2	TRBV9	.	CASSVGPDSVLAGELFF	TGTGCCAGCAGCGTAGGCCCGGACAGCGTTCTCGCCGGGGAGCTGTTTTTT
.	TRBJ2-2	TRBV7-9	.	CASSPRIDNTGELFF	TGTGCCAGCAGTCCTCGGATCGACAACACCGGGGAGCTGTTTTTT
.	TRBJ2-7	TRBV7-2	.	CASSLVATPYEQYF	TGTGCCAGCAGCTTAGTGGCGACCCCCTACGAGCAGTACTTC
.	TRBJ1-1	TRBV6-5	.	CASSYSTVNTEAFF	TGTGCCAGCAGTTACTCGACAGTAAACACTGAAGCTTTCTTT
.	TRBJ1-3	TRBV10-2	.	CASSEQGAGNTIYF	TGCGCCAGCAGTGAGCAGGGTGCTGGAAACACCATATATTTT
few	TRBJ2-7	TRBV28	.	CASSSLPDSSYEQYF	TGTGCCAGCAGTTCCCTCCCCGACAGTAGCTACGAGCAGTACTTC
once	TRBJ2-1	TRBV9	TRBD2	CASSVAPAGGFNEQFF	TGTGCCAGCAGCGTAGCGCCAGCGGGGGGATTCAATGAGCAGTTCTTC
many	TRBJ2-1	TRBV2	.	CASSVERSSYNEQFF	TGTGCCAGCAGTGTAGAGCGGAGCTCCTACAATGAGCAGTTCTTC
.	TRBJ1-5	TRBV27	.	CASSLSSNPEQPQHF	TGTGCCAGCAGTTTATCGTCCAACCCAGAACAGCCCCAGCATTTT
many	TRBJ2-7	TRBV7-8	.	CASSLMVRASSYEQYF	TGTGCCAGCAGCTTAATGGTCAGGGCGAGCTCCTACGAGCAGTACTTC
once	TRBJ2-5	TRBV5-1	TRBD1	CASRTGNEETQYF	TGCGCCAGCAGGACAGGGAACGAAGAGACCCAGTACTTC
.	TRBJ1-6	TRBV5-1	TRBD1	CASSSGQTNSPLHF	TGCGCCAGCAGCTCGGGACAGACTAATTCACCCCTCCACTTT
.	TRBJ2-1	TRBV19	.	CASTHTLFGYDEQFF	TGTGCCAGTACCCATACTTTGTTTGGGTACGATGAGCAGTTCTTC
.	TRBJ2-1	TRBV9	TRBD2	CASSVLAGQYNEQFF	TGTGCCAGCAGCGTATTAGCGGGGCAATACAATGAGCAGTTCTTC
once	TRBJ1-1	TRBV2	.	CASSGWWRNTEAFF	TGTGCCAGCAGTGGGTGGTGGAGAAACACTGAAGCTTTCTTT
.	TRBJ1-6	TRBV27	.	CASSLSDSSPLHF	TGTGCCAGCAGTTTATCGGACAGTTCACCCCTCCACTTT
.	TRBJ2-1	TRBV21-1	.	CASSKALTRSGWRNNEYCQFF	TGTGCCAGCAGCAAAGCGCTCACGCGATCCGGCTGGAGAAACAATGAGTATTGTCAGTTCTTC
.	TRBJ1-2	TRBV2	.	CASSEPPRRSYTF	TGTGCCAGCAGTGAACCCCCCCGGAGGAGCTACACCTTC
.	TRBJ1-2	TRBV4-2	.	CASSQESWNYGYTF	TGTGCCAGCAGCCAAGAAAGCTGGAACTATGGCTACACCTTC
.	TRBJ2-2	TRBV10-2	TRBD2	CASIGLAGISNTGELFF	TGCGCCAGCATCGGACTAGCGGGAATCTCGAACACCGGGGAGCTGTTTTTT
.	TRBJ1-4	TRBV2	TRBD1	CASSRDRVGEKLFF	TGTGCCAGCAGCCGGGACAGGGTGGGTGAAAAACTGTTTTTT
.	TRBJ2-1	TRBV5-4	TRBD1	CASSPPRQGAGDEQFF	TGTGCCAGCAGCCCACCTCGACAGGGGGCAGGGGATGAGCAGTTCTTC